The sequence of this TCR beta chain was determined in a study of identifying expanded T cells in peripheral blood. V dropped 7 bases and J dropped 1; count of bases not matched to a gene: 5. This CDR3 region has 14 residues. Germline V gene data show CDR1 as LNHDA and CDR2 as SQIVND (reference sequence). The table came from immunoSEQ multiplex PCR; TCRdb's copy has only in-frame clones and leaves some out. The sample comprises roughly 63,000 clones, around 81% of which are singletons, and about 20% rests with the top ten. Collection occurred without any documented infections or immune events in donors.

The chain couples TRBV19 to TRBJ2-3; 7 bases line up with TRBD1. The TCR comes from a person aged 18 to 75 in good health. Material: blood. CDR3 bases: TGTGCCAGTACACGGACAGGAGGCACAGATACGCAGTATTTT. It translates to CASTRTGGTDTQYF.